The 15 T cell receptor beta chains given below trace back to one sample, sequenced in a study of CD8+ T cells in alopecia areata. Treatment reported: oral pan-JAK inhibitor, 5-10 mg twice daily. RNA was extracted and reverse transcribed into cDNA as the sequencing template. Only in-frame clones appear in the TCRdb table, and some are missing; sequencing was by immunoSEQ multiplex PCR. The repertoire holds approximately 150,000 clones, with 58% as singletons. The sequencing here drew on CD4+ T cells sorted from blood, taken between weeks 55 and 65, from a patient treated with tofacitinib. The receptors were sampled from a human donor with alopecia areata.

The rearrangement uses TRBV9 and TRBJ2-7; a possible D gene is TRBD1 (5 bases). Germline assignment: CDR1 SGDLS and CDR2 YYNGEE. This CDR3 spans 15 amino acids. Trimming removed 4 bases at V and 1 base at J, with 15 bases between. The CDR3 reads CASSPQGRVSYEQYF. CDR3 nucleotide sequence: TGTGCCAGCAGCCCCCAGGGCAGGGTTTCCTACGAGCAGTACTTC.

This clone occurred many times. The rearrangement links TRBV18 to TRBJ2-7; TRBD2 agrees at 7 bases. Germline-derived CDR1 and CDR2 are KGHSH and LQKENI. This CDR3 contains 17 residues. Trimming took 5 bases from V and 1 from J; bases not matched to a gene: 14. In DNA, the CDR3 is TGTGCCAGCTCATCTACCGCAGGAAGCGGGGCGTCCTACGAGCAGTACTTC. It is translated as CASSSTAGSGASYEQYF.

This chain connects TRBV29-1 to TRBJ2-3; D possibly uses TRBD1 or TRBD2 (5 bases each). V was clipped by 6 bases and J by 5 bases, with 15 bases between them. This CDR3 has 13 amino acids. Germline V lookup: CDR1 SQVTM, CDR2 ANQGSEA. CDR3 DNA sequence: TGCAGCGTAAGAGGGACCCTAGGAGATACGCAGTATTTT. The encoded protein is CSVRGTLGDTQYF.

A few counts support this clone. V is TRBV15 and J is TRBJ2-7; the match to TRBD1 covers 8 bases. CDR1 is LNHNV and CDR2 is YYDKDF in the germline V gene (reference sequence). Trimming cost V 3 bases and J 4 bases; bases outside gene matches: 8. CDR3 length equals 15 residues. CDR3 sequence reads: CATSRAGTGIYEQYF. CDR3 bases: TGTGCCACCAGCAGGGCCGGGACAGGCATTTACGAGCAGTACTTC.

This chain connects TRBV13 to TRBJ1-1; the match to TRBD1 covers 9 bases. This CDR3 spans 15 amino acids. V lost 5 bases, J lost 9 bases, and 13 bases stayed unmatched. CDR1 and CDR2 (germline): PRHDT, FYEKMQ (reference sequence). CDR3 nucleotides: TGTGCCAGCAGCCCGCCGGGACAGGGTTTGCCTAAAGCTTTCTTT. It codes for CASSPPGQGLPKAFF.

The rearrangement joins TRBV20-1 to TRBJ1-2; tentative D call: TRBD1 (5 bases). The germline gives CDR1 DFQATT, CDR2 SNEGSKA (reference sequence). CDR3 length: 11 amino acids. Trimming pared 2 bases from V and 7 bases from J, leaving 8 bases between. CDR3 region: CSARQGGGYTF. In DNA form, the CDR3 reads TGCAGTGCTAGACAGGGTGGTGGCTACACCTTC.

CDR3 protein: CASGLAAQETQYF. The CDR3 nucleotides read TGTGCCTCGGGACTAGCGGCGCAAGAGACCCAGTACTTC. V gene TRBV10-3 combines with J gene TRBJ2-5; 11 bases are a match to TRBD2. The CDR3 length is 13 residues. Germline trimming cut 11 bases from V and 2 bases from J; bases unmatched to any gene: 4. Per germline, CDR1 ENHRY and CDR2 SYGVKD.

This clone has only a few counts. The V call is TRBV7-9, the J call TRBJ1-2, with D perhaps matching TRBD1 (5 bases). CDR3 length: 14 residues. Germline assignment: CDR1 SEHNR and CDR2 FQNEAQ (reference sequence). Trimming left V 4 bases short and J 7 bases short, with 16 bases between. The CDR3, as DNA: TGTGCCAGCAGCTCGGGGACTGATCCATCTGGCTACACCTTC. Translating it yields CASSSGTDPSGYTF.

The rearrangement joins TRBV2 to TRBJ2-7; weak D call: TRBD1 (6 bases). Trimming took off 7 bases at V and 2 bases at J, with 12 bases between the two ends. Germline V gene data show CDR1 as SNHLY and CDR2 as FYNNEI. The CDR3 is 13 amino acids. Here the CDR3 reads CASKFNRAYEQYF. CDR3 nucleotide sequence: TGTGCCAGCAAGTTCAACAGGGCCTACGAGCAGTACTTC.

The CDR3 coding sequence is TGTGCCAGCAGCCCCGGACTAGCGGGCCTGACCCAGTACTTC. It yields the protein CASSPGLAGLTQYF. The genes are TRBV5-6 and TRBJ2-5, with 11 positions matching TRBD2. Germline assignment: CDR1 SGHDT and CDR2 YYEEEE. The CDR3 totals 14 residues. Trimming cost V 4 bases and J 7 bases; bases outside gene matches: 6. The full variable domain, rest sourced from reference TRBV5-6 and TRBJ2-5, is DAGVTQSPTHLIKTRGQQVTLRCSPKSGHDTVSWYQQALGQGPQFIFQYYEEEERQRGNFPDRFSGHQFPNYSSELNVNALLLGDSALYLCASSPGLAGLTQYFGPGTRLLVL.

This chain joins TRBV23-1 and TRBJ2-5; a possible D gene is TRBD2 (5 bases). TRBV23-1 is recorded as an ORF, its role being uncertain. Trimming cost V 2 bases and J 2 bases, with 6 bases left between them. This CDR3 has 13 residues. The CDR3 here is CASSQRRQETQYF. The DNA of the CDR3 is TGCGCCAGCAGTCAAAGGAGGCAAGAGACCCAGTACTTC.

With regard to this clone: No conserved phenylalanine or tryptophan is present at the end of the CDR3, so a read error is the likely explanation. No DNA is shown, since the ends of the CDR3 on it are uncertain; the CDR3 is the one TCRdb lists. V gene TRBV29-1 combines with J gene TRBJ1-1. The CDR3 length is 11 residues, termini included. In germline, CDR1 is SQVTM, CDR2 ANQGSEA. CDR3 in amino acids: CSVGFGSHQRT.

The chain carries TRBV5-1 and TRBJ2-6; no clear D gene. Trimming shortened V by 5 bases and J by 1 base, and 4 bases separated the two germline ends. The CDR3 runs 13 residues. Germline V lookup: CDR1 SGHRS, CDR2 YFSETQ. The CDR3 coding sequence is TGCGCCAGCAGACAGTCTGGGGCCAACGTCCTGACTTTC. Translation gives CASRQSGANVLTF. Complete variable domain (other parts from reference TRBV5-1 and TRBJ2-6): KAGVTQTPRYLIKTRGQQVTLSCSPISGHRSVSWYQQTPGQGLQFLFEYFSETQRNKGNFPGRFSGRQFSNSRSEMNVSTLELGDSALYLCASRQSGANVLTFGAGSRLTVL.

The chain carries TRBV29-1 and TRBJ2-7; 7 bases fit TRBD1. Trimming cost V 4 bases and J 6 bases; bases outside gene matches: 9. Germline assignment: CDR1 SQVTM and CDR2 ANQGSEA. This CDR3 contains 13 residues. CDR3 residues: CSVGQGQTFEQYF. In DNA form, the CDR3 reads TGCAGCGTTGGCCAGGGACAGACTTTCGAGCAGTACTTC.

In its sample, this clone was seen a few times. V and J are TRBV5-1 and TRBJ1-6, with D uncertain. CDR3 size: 16 residues. Germline values: CDR1 SGHRS, CDR2 YFSETQ. The germline V and J ends were trimmed by 5 bases and 0 bases, with 12 bases remaining between them. CDR3: CASSSDVSSYNSPLHF. The CDR3 DNA sequence: TGCGCCAGCAGTTCGGACGTGAGCTCCTATAATTCACCCCTCCACTTT.